These 18 T cell receptor beta chains came from one sample sequenced in a study of T cells in Graves' hyperthyroidism and ophthalmopathy. TCR beta CDR3 sequences were amplified from RNA transcripts. RT-PCR in the first round (using the HTBI primer set) targeted the TCR CDR3. TCRdb re-derived calls from the multiplex PCR reads in MiXCR, one entry per CDR3 protein. This repertoire shows around 520,000 distinct CDR3 sequences, approximately 14% found once; its top ten account for around a sixth. Source material: blood. The receptors come from a woman aged 18-29 years with Graves' hyperthyroidism.

This clonotype came up many times. The rearrangement links TRBV10-3 to TRBJ1-2; D is perhaps TRBD1 (6 bases). The CDR3 totals 14 residues. The germline gives CDR1 ENHRY, CDR2 SYGVKD. V lost 2 bases and J lost 1, with 8 bases in between. The CDR3, as DNA: TGTGCCATCAGTGAGAGACAGGTTAACTATGGCTACACCTTC. It translates to CAISERQVNYGYTF.

This clonotype was seen many times. The J gene is TRBJ2-7, the V gene TRBV20-1; 11 nucleotides line up with TRBD2. This CDR3 is built from 15 residues. The germline CDR1 and CDR2 sequences are DFQATT and SNEGSKA (reference sequence). Trimming removed 2 bases from V and 4 bases from J; junction bases left unmatched: 7. The CDR3 sequence: CSARTLAGGTYEQYV. Here the CDR3 DNA reads TGCAGTGCTAGAACCTTAGCGGGAGGGACATACGAGCAGTACGTC.

This clonotype has a count of ten or more. The gene calls are TRBV30 and TRBJ1-2; D is undetermined. In germline, CDR1 is GTSNPN, CDR2 SVGIG (reference sequence). The CDR3 is made up of 11 amino acids. V was shortened by 1 base and J by 8 bases, with 8 bases between the two germline ends. This CDR3 reads CAWSDSWGYTF. CDR3 nucleotides: TGTGCCTGGAGTGACAGTTGGGGCTACACCTTC.

This clonotype was picked up a small number of times. The V gene is TRBV19, the J gene TRBJ2-7; D ambiguous. The CDR3 is made up of 12 amino acids. The V end lost 3 bases, the J end lost 3 bases, and 6 bases lay between the germline ends. Germline V gene sequence: CDR1 LNHDA, CDR2 SQIVND (reference sequence). CDR3 DNA: TGTGCCAGTAGTATCAGTGACTACGAGCAGTACTTC. Translated: CASSISDYEQYF.

Many counts were recorded for this clonotype. This chain links TRBV18 with TRBJ2-7; possibly TRBD1 or TRBD2 for D (5 bases each). This CDR3 has 13 residues. The germline V and J ends were trimmed by 3 bases and 5 bases, with 11 bases remaining between them. Germline CDR1 is KGHSH and CDR2 is LQKENI. The CDR3 DNA reads as TGTGCCAGCTCACCCCGGGGACGCCACGAGCAGTACGTC. Its translation is CASSPRGRHEQYV.

In this sample, this clonotype turned up many times. The J gene is TRBJ1-1, the V gene TRBV2, with D possibly matching TRBD1 (5 bases). V lost 6 bases, J lost 0 bases, and 17 bases lay in between. Germline V lookup: CDR1 SNHLY, CDR2 FYNNEI. The CDR3 has 16 amino acids. Here the CDR3 reads CASRPGTGPMNTEAFF. CDR3 DNA sequence: TGTGCCAGCAGGCCCGGGACCGGGCCTATGAACACTGAAGCTTTCTTT.

This clonotype occurred many times. CDR3 sequence (DNA): TGTGCCAGTAGTGCCGCGACAGGATCTCTCCAAGAGACCCAGTACTTC. It codes for CASSAATGSLQETQYF. The V call is TRBV19, the J call TRBJ2-5; the D gene is possibly TRBD1 (6 bases). Trimming stripped 5 bases from V and 1 base from J, with 17 bases between. The CDR3 is 16 amino acids. Germline V CDR1 and CDR2: LNHDA, SQIVND (reference sequence).

This clonotype was seen ten or more times. The chain carries TRBV2 and TRBJ2-5, with 7 positions matching TRBD2. Trimming removed 1 base from V and 2 bases from J; junction bases left unmatched: 4. Germline CDR1 reads SNHLY; CDR2 reads FYNNEI. This CDR3 is built from 15 residues. The DNA of the CDR3 is TGTGCCAGCAGTGAAGGCGGGACTAAACAAGAGACCCAGTACTTC. Translating it yields CASSEGGTKQETQYF.

This clonotype was counted a few times. This sequence joins TRBV7-9 and TRBJ2-1; 7 positions agree with TRBD1. Germline CDR1 and CDR2: SEHNR and FQNEAQ (reference sequence). The CDR3 extends over 16 amino acids. J gave up 5 bases and V 0 bases, and 7 bases lay outside the gene matches. The CDR3 nucleotides read TGTGCCAGCAGCTTAGCGGACAGGTTTCTTGACAATGAGCAGTTCTTC. This translates into CASSLADRFLDNEQFF.

This clonotype has a count of ten or more. The gene calls are TRBV6-1 and TRBJ2-1; weak D call: TRBD1 (6 bases). Germline lookup yields CDR1 MNHNS and CDR2 SASEGT. The CDR3 spans 15 residues. V was clipped by 10 bases and J by 1 base, with 17 bases between them. The CDR3 region has the DNA TGTGCCACCCGAGCGCTACAGGGTTCCTACAATGAGCAGTTCTTC. This translates into CATRALQGSYNEQFF.

Many counts were recorded for this clonotype. V usage is TRBV30 and J usage is TRBJ1-6; a weak D match, TRBD1 (5 bases). Trimming took off 6 bases at V and 2 bases at J, with 11 bases between the two ends. CDR3 size: 14 residues. The germline V gene has CDR1 GTSNPN and CDR2 SVGIG (reference sequence). DNA of the CDR3: TGTGCCTGCCGGGGCAGGCCCTATAATTCACCCCTCCACTTT. Its translation: CACRGRPYNSPLHF.

This clonotype was observed at least ten times. The chain uses TRBV7-9 and TRBJ1-6; D call uncertain. CDR1 and CDR2 from the germline V gene are SEHNR and FQNEAQ (reference sequence). Trimming pared 2 bases from V and 8 bases from J, leaving 25 bases between. This CDR3 region has 19 residues. CDR3 loop: CASSLPLGRAPGFYSPLHF. DNA of the CDR3: TGTGCCAGCAGCTTACCCCTTGGGAGGGCTCCTGGATTTTATTCACCCCTCCACTTT.

This clonotype was counted between two and nine times. This chain joins TRBV6-2 or TRBV6-3 and TRBJ2-7; possible D gene TRBD2, 5 bases. This CDR3 region has 16 residues. Germline lookup yields CDR1 MNHEY and CDR2 SVGEGT. V was clipped by 5 bases and J by 3 bases, with 20 bases between them. This CDR3 reads CASSLWTSRILYEQYV. The CDR3 coding sequence is TGTGCCAGCAGTCTCTGGACTTCCCGGATTCTCTACGAGCAGTACGTC.

Ten or more counts support this clonotype. The rearrangement links TRBV9 to TRBJ2-1; 9 bases line up with TRBD1. The CDR3 has 15 amino acids. The V segment lost 0 bases and the J segment 5 bases; nucleotides outside the gene matches: 3. In germline, CDR1 is SGDLS, CDR2 YYNGEE. CDR3 sequence (DNA): TGTGCCAGCAGCGTAGGAGGACAGGGGAACAATGAGCAGTTCTTC. Residues: CASSVGGQGNNEQFF.

This clonotype came up many times. The chain has TRBV11-3 and TRBJ1-1, with D maybe TRBD1 (6 bases). The V gene lost 4 bases and the J gene lost 5 bases, with 11 bases spanning the gap. The CDR3 is made up of 13 amino acids. The germline CDR1 and CDR2 sequences are SGHNT and YENEEA. CDR3 in DNA: TGTGCCAGCAGCTCAGGAGGGGGGACTGAAGCTTTCTTT. This encodes CASSSGGGTEAFF. Combining the CDR3 with reference TRBV11-3 and TRBJ1-1 gives the whole variable domain EAGVVQSPRYKIIEKKQPVAFWCNPISGHNTLYWYLQNLGQGPELLIRYENEEAVDDSQLPKDRFSAERLKGVDSTLKIQPAELGDSAVYLCASSSGGGTEAFFGQGTRLTVV.

This clonotype was seen many times. This sequence joins TRBV19 and TRBJ1-2; D perhaps matches TRBD1 (5 bases). The CDR3 covers 14 residues. Germline CDR1 is LNHDA and CDR2 is SQIVND (reference sequence). Trimming took off 6 bases at V and 4 bases at J, with 15 bases between the two ends. The CDR3 DNA reads TGTGCCAGTAGCCCCCAACAGGCGACCTATGGCTACACCTTC. Protein product: CASSPQQATYGYTF.

This clonotype was observed at least ten times. The V and J genes are TRBV18 and TRBJ2-1; D possibly corresponds to TRBD2 (5 bases). CDR3 length equals 14 residues. V lost 4 bases to trimming and J lost 8 bases, with 15 bases between them. Germline V CDR1 and CDR2: KGHSH, LQKENI. The CDR3 nucleotides read TGTGCCAGCTCACTTAGAGAGGGCGGCTATGAGCAGTTCTTC. Protein: CASSLREGGYEQFF.

This clonotype was seen at least ten times. The J gene is TRBJ2-1, the V gene TRBV2, with TRBD1 matching 7 bases. The CDR3 has 15 residues. V lost 1 base and J lost 4; bases outside the gene matches: 4. Germline V gives CDR1 SNHLY, CDR2 FYNNEI. CDR3: CASSEGTGVYNEQFF. CDR3 coding DNA: TGTGCCAGCAGTGAAGGAACAGGGGTTTACAATGAGCAGTTCTTC. Using reference TRBV2 and TRBJ2-1 for the parts outside the CDR3, the full variable domain is EPEVTQTPSHQVTQMGQEVILRCVPISNHLYFYWYRQILGQKVEFLVSFYNNEISEKSEIFDDQFSVERPDGSNFTLKIRSTKLEDSAMYFCASSEGTGVYNEQFFGPGTRLTVL.